The present T cell receptor beta chain was sequenced within a study of early T cells in non-severe SARS-CoV-2 infection. This clonotype was recorded only once. Unique molecular identifiers were added to individual cDNA molecules. MiXCR, applied by TCRdb to the 5' RACE reads, yields one record per CDR3 protein. Altogether approximately 77,000 distinct CDR3 sequences are present, less than 15% being singletons, with the ten largest covering 15%. The CDR3 is 14 residues long. V was cut by 6 bases and J by 1 base, with 12 bases left in between. The germline V gene has CDR1 KGHSH and CDR2 LQKENI. This sequence was found in an adult who was a healthcare worker with PCR-confirmed SARS-CoV-2 infection or an uninfected control (not recorded which). The donor label of this sample is uncertain. This chain connects TRBV18 to TRBJ2-5; tentative D call: TRBD2 (6 bases). Sequencing used whole blood, obtained at baseline. The CDR3, as DNA: TGTGCCAGCTCGCGGGATCGAACCCAAGAGACCCAGTACTTC. Its protein is CASSRDRTQETQYF.